What follows are 30 T cell receptor beta chains derived from one specimen sequenced in a study of vaccination and CD4 T cells after COVID-19. No antigens are known for them. Cultured CD4+ T cells had their DNA profiled by the Oncomine TCR Beta short-read assay. TCRdb used MiXCR to reprocess the PCR reads, holding one entry per CDR3 protein. The sample holds 15,000 or so distinct CDR3 sequences, 53% seen once. Treatment in this sample: roughly 10-day PBMC culture with coronavirus spike peptide pools or control peptides (ViraFEST assay). Material: CD4+ T cells from blood, cultured in vitro, obtained before SARS-CoV-2 vaccination. These receptors were taken from a human donor who had recovered from COVID-19.

The CDR3 loop is CASSLATGGRRNEQFF. CDR3 in DNA: TGTGCCAGCAGCTTAGCGACGGGCGGGAGGAGAAATGAGCAGTTCTTC. This rearrangement joins TRBV7-2 to TRBJ2-1, with 8 bases matching TRBD2. CDR3 length: 16 residues. CDR1 and CDR2 from the germline V gene are SGHTA and FQGNSA. V dropped 0 bases and J dropped 7; count of bases not matched to a gene: 8.

The chain has TRBV7-2 and TRBJ1-6; D is unresolved. Germline CDR1 and CDR2: SGHTA and FQGNSA. V gave up 1 base and J gave up 2 bases, with 12 bases separating them. The CDR3 contains 17 residues. This CDR3 reads CASSLGRSGTYNSPLHF. The CDR3 DNA reads as TGTGCCAGCAGCTTAGGACGGTCCGGAACCTATAATTCACCCCTCCACTTT.

This clonotype appeared a single time. This chain joins TRBV19 and TRBJ2-1; 11 nucleotides align to TRBD2. CDR3 size: 15 residues. Germline loops: CDR1 LNHDA, CDR2 SQIVND (reference sequence). With V trimmed by 4 bases and J by 6 bases, 5 bases remained unmatched. The CDR3 loop reads CASSTGTSGSNEQFF. Written as DNA, the CDR3 is TGTGCCAGTAGTACCGGGACTAGCGGATCCAATGAGCAGTTCTTC.

This clonotype appeared a few times. The rearrangement uses TRBV2 and TRBJ1-5; no clear D gene. V was pared by 1 base and J by 7 bases, with 8 bases between. The length of the CDR3 is 13 residues. Germline CDR1 reads SNHLY; CDR2 reads FYNNEI. CDR3 amino acids: CASSEGLWQPQHF. The CDR3 nucleotides read TGTGCCAGCAGTGAAGGGCTTTGGCAGCCCCAGCATTTT. The full variable domain, completed using reference TRBV2 and TRBJ1-5, is EPEVTQTPSHQVTQMGQEVILRCVPISNHLYFYWYRQILGQKVEFLVSFYNNEISEKSEIFDDQFSVERPDGSNFTLKIRSTKLEDSAMYFCASSEGLWQPQHFGDGTRLSIL.

This chain joins TRBV28 and TRBJ2-4, with TRBD1 identical over 8 bases. V shed 6 bases, J shed 9 bases, and the junction held 13 bases outside the gene matches. The CDR3 totals 15 residues. CDR1 and CDR2 from the germline V gene are MDHEN and SYDVKM. The CDR3 sequence: CASSSDRGRGSIQYF. CDR3 in DNA: TGTGCCAGCAGCAGTGACAGGGGAAGGGGCAGCATTCAGTACTTC. Filled out from reference TRBV28 and TRBJ2-4, the complete variable domain reads DVKVTQSSRYLVKRTGEKVFLECVQDMDHENMFWYRQDPGLGLRLIYFSYDVKMKEKGDIPEGYSVSREKKERFSLILESASTNQTSMYLCASSSDRGRGSIQYFGAGTRLSVL.

This clonotype was seen a single time. The chain combines TRBV5-4 with TRBJ2-7; 7 nucleotides line up with TRBD2. The CDR3 is 16 residues long. The ends lost 0 bases at V and 0 bases at J; junction bases unmatched: 6. CDR1 SGHNT and CDR2 YYREEE come from the germline V gene (reference sequence). The CDR3 loop is CASSLAGGRSSYEQYF. For the CDR3, the DNA is TGTGCCAGCAGCTTGGCCGGGGGGAGGAGCTCCTACGAGCAGTACTTC.

This chain connects TRBV6-1 to TRBJ1-5; TRBD1 matches 8 bases. V dropped 6 bases and J dropped 2; count of bases not matched to a gene: 0. In germline, CDR1 is MNHNS, CDR2 SASEGT. The length of the CDR3 is 13 residues. The DNA of the CDR3 is TGTGCCAGCAGGACAGGGGGCAATCAGCCCCAGCATTTT. It is translated as CASRTGGNQPQHF.

The rearrangement joins TRBV10-3 to TRBJ2-5, with D tentatively TRBD2 (6 bases). Trimming cost V 5 bases and J 5 bases, with 12 bases left between them. The V gene's germline CDR1 is ENHRY and CDR2 SYGVKD. This CDR3 comprises 13 residues. In DNA form, the CDR3 reads TGTGCCATCAGTCCGGGACTGCAGGAGACCCAGTACTTC. Translation gives CAISPGLQETQYF.

The rearrangement joins TRBV7-9 to TRBJ2-3; 9 bases match TRBD2. Germline CDR1 SEHNR, CDR2 FQNEAQ (reference sequence). The CDR3 length is 15 residues. V shed 5 bases and J 0 bases; nucleotides not matched to a gene: 3. CDR3 bases: TGTGCCAGCAGCGACGGGACTAGCAGCACAGATACGCAGTATTTT. It translates to CASSDGTSSTDTQYF.

The V and J genes are TRBV20-1 and TRBJ1-6, with D possibly matching TRBD1 (6 bases). The CDR3 consists of 17 residues. Germline V gene sequence: CDR1 DFQATT, CDR2 SNEGSKA (reference sequence). Trimming cost V 2 bases and J 2 bases, with 16 bases left between them. The CDR3 here is CSARPIRQETYNSPLHF. DNA of the CDR3: TGCAGTGCTAGACCAATCCGACAGGAAACCTATAATTCACCCCTCCACTTT.

This rearrangement joins TRBV15 to TRBJ1-4; TRBD1 matches 8 bases. Unmatched junction bases numbered 14, after V lost 6 bases and J lost 8 bases. The CDR3 contains 16 residues. The germline CDR1 and CDR2 sequences are LNHNV and YYDKDF (reference sequence). Written as DNA, the CDR3 is TGTGCCACCAGATTCGGGTCAGGGGGCGGGGGAGAAAAACTGTTTTTT. It translates to CATRFGSGGGGEKLFF.

This clonotype was detected a few times. The chain joins TRBV19 to TRBJ1-2; TRBD1 matches at 10 bases. With V trimmed by 3 bases and J by 5 bases, 9 bases remained unmatched. The CDR3 length is 16 residues. CDR1 is LNHDA, CDR2 SQIVND, per germline (reference sequence). The CDR3 DNA is TGTGCCAGTAGTATGACTGGACAGGGGGTATGGTATGGCTACACCTTC. Translated: CASSMTGQGVWYGYTF.

The rearrangement joins TRBV27 to TRBJ1-1; D is possibly TRBD1 (5 bases). The CDR3 runs 15 residues. Germline assignment: CDR1 MNHEY and CDR2 SMNVEV (reference sequence). V lost 7 bases and J lost 5, with 20 bases in between. The CDR3 sequence is CASNPRGGVGTEAFF. The DNA for the CDR3 is TGTGCCAGCAACCCCCGTGGAGGGGTCGGGACTGAAGCTTTCTTT.

This clonotype was detected once. The DNA for the CDR3 is TGTGCCAGCAGGGGACAGAGAGAGACCCAGTACTTC. Translation gives CASRGQRETQYF. The chain links TRBV28 to TRBJ2-5; TRBD1 agrees at 7 bases. With 6 bases clipped from V and 4 bases from J, the junction kept 2 bases outside the gene matches. The CDR3 has 12 residues. Germline values: CDR1 MDHEN, CDR2 SYDVKM.

The rearrangement joins TRBV28 to TRBJ1-1; possibly TRBD1 for D (5 bases). Per the germline V gene, CDR1 is MDHEN and CDR2 is SYDVKM. Trimming pared 5 bases from V and 3 bases from J, leaving 19 bases between. This CDR3 comprises 16 residues. CDR3 bases: TGTGCCAGCAGTGAGCCAAGGGGCTGGGACTACACTGAAGCTTTCTTT. Protein sequence: CASSEPRGWDYTEAFF.

V is TRBV5-4 and J is TRBJ1-2, with 11 bases matching TRBD1. The CDR3 consists of 18 residues. The germline CDR1 and CDR2 sequences are SGHNT and YYREEE (reference sequence). Trimming cost V 4 bases and J 1 base; bases outside gene matches: 12. The DNA of the CDR3 is TGTGCCAGCAGCAGAACGGACAGGGGGCCTCGCCGTAACTATGGCTACACCTTC. It is translated as CASSRTDRGPRRNYGYTF.

The V and J genes are TRBV6-1 and TRBJ1-2, with TRBD1 as a possible D gene (5 bases). CDR3 length: 14 amino acids. Germline V lookup: CDR1 MNHNS, CDR2 SASEGT. V dropped 0 bases and J dropped 5 bases, with 10 bases sitting between them. The CDR3 DNA is TGTGCCAGCAGTGAAGCCGGGGACCCATATGGCTACACCTTC. Amino acid sequence: CASSEAGDPYGYTF.

This clonotype was detected a few times. This rearrangement joins TRBV11-3 to TRBJ1-1; D unresolved. The V and J ends lost 7 bases and 1 base respectively, with 16 bases between them. This CDR3 region has 15 residues. Germline V lookup: CDR1 SGHNT, CDR2 YENEEA. In DNA form, the CDR3 reads TGTGCCAGCACCAAGATTCTAGGTCCGAACACTGAAGCTTTCTTT. Amino acids: CASTKILGPNTEAFF.

V usage is TRBV30 and J usage is TRBJ1-1; D not certain. Trimming stripped 3 bases from V and 2 bases from J, with 16 bases between. The CDR3 sequence is 15 residues long. Germline values: CDR1 GTSNPN, CDR2 SVGIG (reference sequence). The CDR3 DNA follows: TGTGCCTGGAGCCCCGGCGGAGGTATTAACACTGAAGCTTTCTTT. The encoded protein is CAWSPGGGINTEAFF.

By share of the sample, this clonotype is medium-sized. The chain combines TRBV7-2 with TRBJ1-2, with 8 bases matching TRBD1. Per the germline V gene, CDR1 is SGHTA and CDR2 is FQGNSA. Trimming took 6 bases from V and 7 from J; bases not matched to a gene: 4. The CDR3 runs to 12 residues. CDR3: CASSQDRAGYTF. In DNA form, the CDR3 reads TGTGCCAGCAGTCAGGACAGGGCTGGCTACACCTTC.

The chain uses TRBV6-2 or TRBV6-3 and TRBJ1-2, with 10 positions matching TRBD1. The CDR3 is 15 amino acids. Germline CDR1 and CDR2: MNHEY and SVGEGT. V was clipped by 4 bases and J by 5 bases; unmatched bases: 7. In DNA, the CDR3 is TGTGCCAGCAGTTTCGGACAGGGGGGACTATATGGCTACACCTTC. Its protein product is CASSFGQGGLYGYTF.

The genes are TRBV7-9 and TRBJ1-1, with D possibly matching TRBD1 (5 bases). The ends were cut back, 2 bases at V and 7 bases at J, with 8 bases in the middle. The germline V gene has CDR1 SEHNR and CDR2 FQNEAQ (reference sequence). The CDR3 loop spans 12 amino acids. The CDR3 nucleotides read TGTGCCAGCAGCTTAAGGGGTATTGAAGCTTTCTTT. As protein: CASSLRGIEAFF.

This clonotype was observed a handful of times. The rearrangement uses TRBV2 and TRBJ1-5, with 7 nucleotides matching TRBD1. The CDR3 loop spans 16 amino acids. Germline assignment: CDR1 SNHLY and CDR2 FYNNEI. V shed 4 bases and J 1 base; nucleotides not matched to a gene: 7. The CDR3 region is CASSGQGPRSNQPQHF. As DNA, the CDR3 is TGTGCCAGCAGTGGACAGGGCCCCAGGAGCAATCAGCCCCAGCATTTT.

There are a few counts of this clonotype. The chain joins TRBV7-2 to TRBJ1-6; 8 bases are shared with TRBD1. There are 19 residues in the CDR3. V trimming: 4 bases; J trimming: 0 bases; junction bases outside the gene matches: 11. CDR1 SGHTA and CDR2 FQGNSA come from the germline V gene. CDR3 sequence: CASSSSQGGSSSYNSPLHF. CDR3 DNA sequence: TGTGCCAGCAGCTCATCACAGGGGGGCTCGAGCTCCTATAATTCACCCCTCCACTTT.

This clonotype was detected once. The chain uses TRBV20-1 and TRBJ2-5, with 8 positions matching TRBD2. This CDR3 comprises 15 residues. Trimming removed 3 bases from V and 1 base from J; junction bases left unmatched: 7. Looked up from germline, CDR1 is DFQATT and CDR2 is SNEGSKA (reference sequence). CDR3 nucleotides: TGCAGTGCTAGGTTACCGGGGGGGTCCCAAGAGACCCAGTACTTC. It codes for CSARLPGGSQETQYF.

V is TRBV20-1 and J is TRBJ2-5, with 11 bases that match TRBD2. V shed 6 bases and J 4 bases; nucleotides not matched to a gene: 7. This CDR3 comprises 14 residues. Germline V gene data show CDR1 as DFQATT and CDR2 as SNEGSKA (reference sequence). CDR3 coding DNA: TGCAGTGCCGGGTCGCTAGCGGGGGGAGAGACCCAGTACTTC. It yields the protein CSAGSLAGGETQYF.

The gene calls are TRBV6-1 and TRBJ1-3, with D possibly TRBD1 on 6 matching bases. Germline CDR1 and CDR2: MNHNS and SASEGT. The V gene lost 2 bases and the J gene lost 4 bases, with 27 bases spanning the gap. The CDR3 is 20 amino acids. This CDR3 is CASSEFARFRQALTGNTIYF. CDR3 in DNA: TGTGCCAGCAGTGAATTCGCCCGATTCCGACAGGCCCTTACGGGAAACACCATATATTTT.

This clonotype has just a few counts. V usage is TRBV11-2 and J usage is TRBJ1-1; maybe TRBD1 (5 bases). Per the germline V gene, CDR1 is SGHAT and CDR2 is FQNNGV. Trimming pared 0 bases from V and 5 bases from J, leaving 7 bases between. The CDR3 contains 13 residues. CDR3 sequence reads: CASSLEAGTEAFF. The CDR3 DNA reads as TGTGCCAGCAGCTTAGAAGCAGGGACTGAAGCTTTCTTT.

The J gene is TRBJ2-7, the V gene TRBV15; TRBD2 aligns across 8 bases. Per the germline V gene, CDR1 is LNHNV and CDR2 is YYDKDF (reference sequence). The J segment lost 2 bases and the V segment lost 3 bases, leaving 3 bases of the junction unmatched. This CDR3 is 14 amino acids long. The CDR3 region is CATSRSGSTYEQYF. CDR3 DNA: TGTGCCACCAGCAGGAGCGGGAGTACCTACGAGCAGTACTTC.

This clonotype was observed a handful of times. The chain couples TRBV7-9 to TRBJ1-1, with TRBD1 identical over 7 bases. Germline assignment: CDR1 SEHNR and CDR2 FQNEAQ (reference sequence). The CDR3 loop spans 14 amino acids. J gave up 4 bases and V 0 bases, and 2 bases lay outside the gene matches. CDR3: CASSLAGGGTEAFF. CDR3 bases: TGTGCCAGCAGCTTAGCAGGGGGCGGCACTGAAGCTTTCTTT.